This T cell receptor beta chain is drawn from a study of control samples from healthy donors and cancer patients. Trimming took 2 bases from V and 3 from J, leaving 10 bases between them. This CDR3 has 15 residues. CDR1 and CDR2 (germline): MNHEY, SMNVEV (reference sequence). Some clones are missing from TCRdb's copy, which holds only in-frame ones; the method was immunoSEQ multiplex PCR. The table records some 100,000 clones, around 88% of them present only once. The sample was blood. This sequence joins TRBV27 and TRBJ2-2; D remains ambiguous. This clonotype originated in a woman aged 50 to 60 in good health. The DNA of the CDR3 is TGTGCCAGCAGTTTAAGACGGGTATACACCGGGGAGCTGTTTTTT. This encodes CASSLRRVYTGELFF.